This T cell receptor (beta chain) was documented in a study of cytomegalovirus exposure and HLA in healthy donors. Points from the study as a whole: The listing of approximately 160 TCR beta chains classed them as cytomegalovirus-associated. There were some public TCRs occurring in many donors, but most TCR sequences were rare.

Clones were read by immunoSEQ multiplex PCR, and TCRdb kept only the in-frame ones, dropping some. The table includes under 200,000 clones, just under 90% detected once. As for this clone: Its antigen remains unknown.

The CDR3 length is 13 residues. Trimming took 7 bases from V and 4 from J, leaving 13 bases between them. The germline V gene has CDR1 MDHEN and CDR2 SYDVKM. The donors were members of the validation cohort, which comprised around 110 subjects and was separate from the first cohort of 666 subjects. Source material: PBMCs. This receptor was obtained from a man younger than 30 in good health and CMV-seropositive. This chain links TRBV28 with TRBJ2-5, with a possible D match to TRBD2 (6 bases). The CDR3 here is CASTEGGAETQYF. The CDR3 bases are TGTGCCAGCACCGAGGGCGGGGCAGAGACCCAGTACTTC.